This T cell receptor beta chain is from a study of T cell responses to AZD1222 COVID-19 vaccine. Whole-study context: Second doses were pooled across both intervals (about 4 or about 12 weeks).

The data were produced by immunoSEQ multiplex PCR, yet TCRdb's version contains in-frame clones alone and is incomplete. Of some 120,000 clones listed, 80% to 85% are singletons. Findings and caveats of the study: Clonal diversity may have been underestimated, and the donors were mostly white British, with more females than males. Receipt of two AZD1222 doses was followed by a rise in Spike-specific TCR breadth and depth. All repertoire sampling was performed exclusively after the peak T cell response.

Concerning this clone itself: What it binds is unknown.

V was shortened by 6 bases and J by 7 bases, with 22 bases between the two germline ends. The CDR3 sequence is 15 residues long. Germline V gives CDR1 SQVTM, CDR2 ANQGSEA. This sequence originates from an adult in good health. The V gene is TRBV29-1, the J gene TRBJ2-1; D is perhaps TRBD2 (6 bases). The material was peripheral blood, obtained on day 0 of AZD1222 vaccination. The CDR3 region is CSVPIWRGADNEQFF. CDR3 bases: TGCAGCGTCCCTATATGGCGGGGTGCGGATAATGAGCAGTTCTTC.